The source of this T cell receptor beta chain is a study of control samples from healthy donors and cancer patients. This CDR3 spans 14 amino acids. V was trimmed by 8 bases and J by 1 base, leaving 13 bases between them. Germline values: CDR1 LNHDA, CDR2 SQIVND (reference sequence). Assay: immunoSEQ multiplex PCR; the TCRdb copy retains only in-frame clones and omits some. There are 120,000 to 150,000 clones in the sample; about nine tenths occur only once, and about 3% lies in the top ten. The rearrangement links TRBV19 to TRBJ2-3, with a tentative D call TRBD1 (5 bases). The TCR comes from a man younger than 40 in good health. Sequences were obtained from blood. CDR3 in DNA: TGTGCCAGTGCAGGGTCAAGGGGCACAGATACGCAGTATTTT. Protein product: CASAGSRGTDTQYF.